This is a list of T cell receptor beta chains from one sample in a study of blood T cell repertoires in COVID-19. Generated by immunoSEQ multiplex PCR, the TCRdb table keeps only in-frame clones and is missing some. Altogether about 270,000 clones are present, 88% being singletons, with the ten largest covering approximately 3.7%. The sequenced sample was peripheral blood. These receptors all stem from a man aged 55 to 70 who had recovered from COVID-19. Both conserved end residues are part of each CDR3. A D gene is named only where the DNA matches it firmly. Only part of the rows carry a size: once, few, many, or a class if the clone is expanded.

D gene: TRBD1; J gene: TRBJ2-7; V gene: TRBV3-1/TRBV3-2; clone size: NA; CDR3 DNA: TGTGCCAGCAGCCTCACCGGGACAGGTCCGTACGAGCAGTACTTC; CDR3 protein: CASSLTGTGPYEQYF
D gene: NA; J gene: TRBJ2-2; V gene: TRBV6-4; clone size: NA; CDR3 DNA: TGTGCCAGCAGTGACTCAGTGGCTGCAGGGGAGCTGTTTTTT; CDR3 protein: CASSDSVAAGELFF
D gene: TRBD1; J gene: TRBJ2-3; V gene: TRBV12-5; clone size: NA; CDR3 DNA: TGTGCTAGTGGTTTGGGACGCAAAAGCGCCGGGACAGGGAGCACAGATACGCAGTATTTT; CDR3 protein: CASGLGRKSAGTGSTDTQYF
D gene: TRBD1; J gene: TRBJ1-2; V gene: TRBV7-9; clone size: NA; CDR3 DNA: TGTGCCAGCAGCTTAGCGACGGCCCTCAGGGGGAATTTGAACTATGGCTACACCTTC; CDR3 protein: CASSLATALRGNLNYGYTF
D gene: NA; J gene: TRBJ1-3; V gene: TRBV7-9; clone size: NA; CDR3 DNA: TGTGCCAGCAGCTTATTGGGCACCCGAAGTGGAAACACCATATATTTT; CDR3 protein: CASSLLGTRSGNTIYF
D gene: NA; J gene: TRBJ2-1; V gene: TRBV7-3; clone size: NA; CDR3 DNA: TGTGCCAGCAGCTTAGGGCAGGTGCAGGAGCAGTTCTTC; CDR3 protein: CASSLGQVQEQFF
D gene: NA; J gene: TRBJ2-2; V gene: TRBV2; clone size: NA; CDR3 DNA: TGTGCCAGCAGTGGCGGCTCGATGGTTACCGGGGAGCTGTTTTTT; CDR3 protein: CASSGGSMVTGELFF
D gene: TRBD1; J gene: TRBJ2-3; V gene: TRBV9; clone size: NA; CDR3 DNA: TGTGCCAGCAGCGCGCAGGGGACAGACACAGATACGCAGTATTTT; CDR3 protein: CASSAQGTDTDTQYF
D gene: TRBD1; J gene: TRBJ1-1; V gene: TRBV6-5; clone size: NA; CDR3 DNA: TGTGCCAGCAGCCGGGACAGGGGGCCAGGCACTGAAGCTTTCTTT; CDR3 protein: CASSRDRGPGTEAFF
D gene: NA; J gene: TRBJ2-1; V gene: TRBV5-1; clone size: NA; CDR3 DNA: TGCGCCAGCAGCTTCTCCGGGATTCACAATGAGCAGTTCTTC; CDR3 protein: CASSFSGIHNEQFF
D gene: NA; J gene: TRBJ2-1; V gene: TRBV6-1; clone size: NA; CDR3 DNA: TGTGCCAGCAGTGAATACGTAGAAAACAATGAGCAGTTCTTC; CDR3 protein: CASSEYVENNEQFF
D gene: NA; J gene: TRBJ1-5; V gene: TRBV6-6; clone size: once; CDR3 DNA: TGTGCCAGCAGTGCCGGGATAAATCAGCCCCAGCATTTT; CDR3 protein: CASSAGINQPQHF
D gene: TRBD2; J gene: TRBJ2-7; V gene: TRBV4-2; clone size: NA; CDR3 DNA: TGTGCCAGCAGCCAAGCGAGCGGGGGGGCCGGGGGCTACGAGCAGTACTTC; CDR3 protein: CASSQASGGAGGYEQYF
D gene: TRBD1; J gene: TRBJ2-7; V gene: TRBV15; clone size: NA; CDR3 DNA: TGTGCCACCAGCAGAGCTTGGGACAGGGGTTACGAGCAGTACTTC; CDR3 protein: CATSRAWDRGYEQYF
D gene: NA; J gene: TRBJ1-2; V gene: TRBV7-2; clone size: NA; CDR3 DNA: TGTGCCAGCAGCTTAGAGGGGGTCGTCTATGGCTACACCTTC; CDR3 protein: CASSLEGVVYGYTF
D gene: TRBD1; J gene: TRBJ2-7; V gene: TRBV9; clone size: once; CDR3 DNA: TGTGCCAGCAGCGTAGAACAGGGGGCCCACTTCGGGAACGAGCAGTACTTC; CDR3 protein: CASSVEQGAHFGNEQYF
D gene: TRBD1; J gene: TRBJ1-6; V gene: TRBV3-1/TRBV3-2; clone size: NA; CDR3 DNA: TGTGCCAGCAGCCTAGGGATACAGGGGGGGGATTCACCCCTCCACTTT; CDR3 protein: CASSLGIQGGDSPLHF
D gene: TRBD2; J gene: TRBJ2-5; V gene: TRBV6-6; clone size: NA; CDR3 DNA: TGTGCCAGCAGTCCGCGACTAGCGGGGAAAGAGACCCAGTACTTC; CDR3 protein: CASSPRLAGKETQYF
D gene: TRBD1; J gene: TRBJ2-3; V gene: TRBV3-1/TRBV3-2; clone size: NA; CDR3 DNA: TGTGCCAGCACCAGCGACAGGGTCATCACAGATACGCAGTATTTT; CDR3 protein: CASTSDRVITDTQYF
D gene: NA; J gene: TRBJ2-6; V gene: TRBV7-2; clone size: NA; CDR3 DNA: TGTGCCAGCAGGGACTCTGGGGGGGCCAACGTCCTGACTTTC; CDR3 protein: CASRDSGGANVLTF
D gene: NA; J gene: TRBJ1-1; V gene: TRBV5-6; clone size: NA; CDR3 DNA: TGTGCCAGCAGCCCCGAGACACTGAACACTGAAGCTTTCTTT; CDR3 protein: CASSPETLNTEAFF
D gene: NA; J gene: TRBJ1-4; V gene: TRBV19; clone size: NA; CDR3 DNA: TGTGCCAGTAGTAAGGCGGAAAATGAAAAACTGTTTTTT; CDR3 protein: CASSKAENEKLFF
D gene: NA; J gene: TRBJ1-1; V gene: TRBV3-1/TRBV3-2; clone size: NA; CDR3 DNA: TGTGCCAGCAGTACCGGGATACAGAACACTGAAGCTTTCTTT; CDR3 protein: CASSTGIQNTEAFF
D gene: NA; J gene: TRBJ2-1; V gene: TRBV5-1; clone size: NA; CDR3 DNA: TGCGCCAGCAGCCCAACCAGCGACGATTACAACAATGAGCAGTTCTTC; CDR3 protein: CASSPTSDDYNNEQFF
D gene: NA; J gene: TRBJ2-1; V gene: TRBV15; clone size: NA; CDR3 DNA: TGTGCCACCAGCACCAGCGGGCTTGCCCGGATCAGCTCCTACAATGAGCAGTTCTTC; CDR3 protein: CATSTSGLARISSYNEQFF
D gene: TRBD1; J gene: TRBJ2-7; V gene: TRBV5-4; clone size: NA; CDR3 DNA: TGTGCCAGCAGCTTGTCGGCAGGGGGCTTTGGCGAGCAGTACTTC; CDR3 protein: CASSLSAGGFGEQYF
D gene: NA; J gene: TRBJ1-1; V gene: TRBV6-6; clone size: NA; CDR3 DNA: TGTGCCAGCAGTCCGAGGGAGGCGGGGAACACTGAAGCTTTCTTT; CDR3 protein: CASSPREAGNTEAFF
D gene: TRBD1; J gene: TRBJ1-1; V gene: TRBV6-1; clone size: NA; CDR3 DNA: TGTGCCAGCAGTGAGAACAGGGGGCGAAGGTTCACTGAAGCTTTCTTT; CDR3 protein: CASSENRGRRFTEAFF
D gene: NA; J gene: TRBJ2-3; V gene: TRBV27; clone size: NA; CDR3 DNA: TGTGCCAGCAGTTTTTCGGCTAGTCAAGATACGCAGTATTTT; CDR3 protein: CASSFSASQDTQYF
D gene: NA; J gene: TRBJ2-7; V gene: TRBV7-9; clone size: NA; CDR3 DNA: TGTGCCAGCAGTCAAACTAGGCTAGCATCCTACGAGCAGTACTTC; CDR3 protein: CASSQTRLASYEQYF
D gene: TRBD2; J gene: TRBJ2-1; V gene: TRBV9; clone size: NA; CDR3 DNA: TGTGCCAGCAGCGTAGAGTCGACTAGCGGGGGGTATGAGCAGTTCTTC; CDR3 protein: CASSVESTSGGYEQFF
D gene: TRBD1; J gene: TRBJ2-7; V gene: TRBV6-2/TRBV6-3; clone size: NA; CDR3 DNA: TGTGCCAGCAGCCAACCTCAGGGGGCCTACGAGCAGTACTTC; CDR3 protein: CASSQPQGAYEQYF
D gene: NA; J gene: TRBJ2-2; V gene: TRBV10-2; clone size: NA; CDR3 DNA: TGCGCCACCCATATAAGGGGTTTCGACACCGGGGAGCTGTTTTTT; CDR3 protein: CATHIRGFDTGELFF
D gene: NA; J gene: TRBJ2-1; V gene: TRBV12-3/TRBV12-4; clone size: NA; CDR3 DNA: TGTGCCAGCAGAAGGACTACATACAATGAGCAGTTCTTC; CDR3 protein: CASRRTTYNEQFF
D gene: NA; J gene: TRBJ2-7; V gene: TRBV7-9; clone size: NA; CDR3 DNA: TGTGCCAGCAGCTACAAGACAGAAACCTACGAGCAGTACTTC; CDR3 protein: CASSYKTETYEQYF
D gene: NA; J gene: TRBJ1-1; V gene: TRBV19; clone size: NA; CDR3 DNA: TGTGCCTTAGTACGAGGCCCTGAAGCTTTCTTT; CDR3 protein: CALVRGPEAFF
D gene: NA; J gene: TRBJ1-2; V gene: TRBV7-2; clone size: NA; CDR3 DNA: TGTGCCAGCAGCTTATCAGGCAGGGGCCCATATGGCTACACCTTC; CDR3 protein: CASSLSGRGPYGYTF
D gene: NA; J gene: TRBJ1-2; V gene: TRBV6-1; clone size: NA; CDR3 DNA: TGTGCCAGCAGTGATCAATCAGGGGCCTATGGCTACACCTTC; CDR3 protein: CASSDQSGAYGYTF
D gene: TRBD2; J gene: TRBJ2-3; V gene: TRBV10-2; clone size: once; CDR3 DNA: TGCGCCAGCAGTGAGGCGGGGGGTACGCAGTATTTT; CDR3 protein: CASSEAGGTQYF
D gene: TRBD2; J gene: TRBJ2-7; V gene: TRBV10-2; clone size: NA; CDR3 DNA: TGCGCCAGCAGTGAGACGGGGCGGCGGGGGGGCGGATACGAGCAGTACTTC; CDR3 protein: CASSETGRRGGGYEQYF
D gene: NA; J gene: TRBJ1-3; V gene: TRBV15; clone size: NA; CDR3 DNA: TGTGCCACCAGCAGAGAAGGACAGTGGGTTGACACCATATATTTT; CDR3 protein: CATSREGQWVDTIYF
D gene: NA; J gene: TRBJ2-7; V gene: TRBV6-5; clone size: NA; CDR3 DNA: TGTGCCAGCATTCGGGACAAAAATGTTTACGAGCAGTACTTC; CDR3 protein: CASIRDKNVYEQYF
D gene: TRBD1; J gene: TRBJ2-7; V gene: TRBV7-8; clone size: NA; CDR3 DNA: TGTGCCAGCAGCATCCGCCACGGAACCGGGGACAGGGGAGTGAGCGAGCAGTACTTC; CDR3 protein: CASSIRHGTGDRGVSEQYF
D gene: TRBD1; J gene: TRBJ1-2; V gene: TRBV19; clone size: NA; CDR3 DNA: TGTGCCAGTAGACCACAGGGGGAGGATGGCTACACCTTC; CDR3 protein: CASRPQGEDGYTF
D gene: TRBD2; J gene: TRBJ2-7; V gene: TRBV27; clone size: NA; CDR3 DNA: TGTGCCAGCAGTTTGATGGGACTATTCTCCTACGAGCAGTACTTC; CDR3 protein: CASSLMGLFSYEQYF